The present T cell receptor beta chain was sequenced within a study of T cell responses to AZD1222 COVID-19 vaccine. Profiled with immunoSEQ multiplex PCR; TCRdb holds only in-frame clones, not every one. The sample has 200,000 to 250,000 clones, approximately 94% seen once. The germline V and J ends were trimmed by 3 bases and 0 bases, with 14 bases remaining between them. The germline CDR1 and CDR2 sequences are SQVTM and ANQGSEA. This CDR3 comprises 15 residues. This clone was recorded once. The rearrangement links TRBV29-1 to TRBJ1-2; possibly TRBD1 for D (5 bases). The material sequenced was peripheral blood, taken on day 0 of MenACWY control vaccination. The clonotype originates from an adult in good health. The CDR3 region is CSVDIPGPTNYGYTF. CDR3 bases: TGCAGCGTTGATATTCCGGGACCTACTAACTATGGCTACACCTTC.